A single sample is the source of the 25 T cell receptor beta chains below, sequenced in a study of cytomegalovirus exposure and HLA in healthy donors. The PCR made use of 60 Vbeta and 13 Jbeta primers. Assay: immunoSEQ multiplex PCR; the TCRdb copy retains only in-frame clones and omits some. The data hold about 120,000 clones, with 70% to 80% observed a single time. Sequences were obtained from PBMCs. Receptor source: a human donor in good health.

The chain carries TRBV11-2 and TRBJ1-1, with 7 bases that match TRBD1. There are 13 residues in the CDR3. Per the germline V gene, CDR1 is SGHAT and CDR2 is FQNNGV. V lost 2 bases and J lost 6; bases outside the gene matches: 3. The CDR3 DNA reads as TGTGCCAGCAGCTTAAAGGGGGCGGCTGAAGCTTTCTTT. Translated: CASSLKGAAEAFF.

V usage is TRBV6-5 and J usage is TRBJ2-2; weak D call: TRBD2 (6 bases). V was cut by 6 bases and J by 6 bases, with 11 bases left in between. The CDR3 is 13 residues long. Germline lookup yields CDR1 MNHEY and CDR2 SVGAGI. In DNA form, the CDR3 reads TGTGCCAGCAGCCCCGGGGGATCCGGGGAGCTGTTTTTT. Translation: CASSPGGSGELFF.

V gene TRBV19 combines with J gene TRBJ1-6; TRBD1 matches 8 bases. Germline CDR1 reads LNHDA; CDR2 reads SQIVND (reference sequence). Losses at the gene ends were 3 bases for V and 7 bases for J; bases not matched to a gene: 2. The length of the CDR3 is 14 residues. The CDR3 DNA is TGTGCCAGTAGTATGGCAGGGGGCAATTCACCCCTCCACTTT. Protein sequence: CASSMAGGNSPLHF.

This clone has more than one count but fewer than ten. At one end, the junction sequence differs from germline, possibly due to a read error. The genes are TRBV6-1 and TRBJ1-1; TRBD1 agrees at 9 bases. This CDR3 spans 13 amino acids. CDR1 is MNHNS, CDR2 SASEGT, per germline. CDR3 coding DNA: TGTGCCAGCAGTGAATCAGGGACAGGGAGGACTTTTTTT. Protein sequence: CASSESGTGRTFF.

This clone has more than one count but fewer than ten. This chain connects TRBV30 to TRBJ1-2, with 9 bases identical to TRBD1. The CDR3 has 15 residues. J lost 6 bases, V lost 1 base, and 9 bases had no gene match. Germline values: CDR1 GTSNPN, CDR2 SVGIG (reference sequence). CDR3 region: CAWSEHSGTGNGYTF. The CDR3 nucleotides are TGTGCCTGGAGTGAGCACTCCGGGACAGGGAATGGCTACACCTTC.

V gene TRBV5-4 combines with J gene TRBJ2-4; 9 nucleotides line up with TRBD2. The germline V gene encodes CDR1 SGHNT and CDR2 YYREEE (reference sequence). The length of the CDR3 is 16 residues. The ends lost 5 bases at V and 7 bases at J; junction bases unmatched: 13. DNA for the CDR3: TGTGCCAGCAGTATCCCACAGGGGCGGGAGGGGAACATTCAGTACTTC. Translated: CASSIPQGREGNIQYF.

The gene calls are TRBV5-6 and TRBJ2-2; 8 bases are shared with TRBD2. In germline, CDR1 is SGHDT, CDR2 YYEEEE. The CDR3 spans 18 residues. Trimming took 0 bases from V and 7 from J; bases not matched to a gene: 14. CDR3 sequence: CASSLERTSGRGGGELFF. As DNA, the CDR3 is TGTGCCAGCAGCTTGGAGAGAACTAGCGGCAGAGGTGGCGGGGAGCTGTTTTTT.

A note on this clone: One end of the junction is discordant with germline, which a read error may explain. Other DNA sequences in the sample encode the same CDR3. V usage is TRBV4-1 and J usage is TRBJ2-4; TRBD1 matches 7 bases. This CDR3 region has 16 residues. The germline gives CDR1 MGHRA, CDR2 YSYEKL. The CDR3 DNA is TGCGCCAGCAGCCAAGCTCCGGGGACAGCTAAAAACATCCAGTACTTC. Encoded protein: CASSQAPGTAKNIQYF.

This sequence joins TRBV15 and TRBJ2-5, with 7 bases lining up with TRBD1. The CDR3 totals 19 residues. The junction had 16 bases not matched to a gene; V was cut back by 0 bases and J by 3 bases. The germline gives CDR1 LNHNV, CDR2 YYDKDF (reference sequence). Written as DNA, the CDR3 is TGTGCCACCAGCAGAGATTCGTGGGACAGCACAAGTTCTAAAGAGACCCAGTACTTC. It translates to CATSRDSWDSTSSKETQYF.

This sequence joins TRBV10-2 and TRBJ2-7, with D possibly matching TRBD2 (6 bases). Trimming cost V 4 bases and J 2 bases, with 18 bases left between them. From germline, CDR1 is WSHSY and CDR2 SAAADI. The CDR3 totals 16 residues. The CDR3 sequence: CASSVAVRNSPYEQYF. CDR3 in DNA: TGCGCCAGCAGTGTAGCGGTGAGGAACAGTCCCTACGAGCAGTACTTC.

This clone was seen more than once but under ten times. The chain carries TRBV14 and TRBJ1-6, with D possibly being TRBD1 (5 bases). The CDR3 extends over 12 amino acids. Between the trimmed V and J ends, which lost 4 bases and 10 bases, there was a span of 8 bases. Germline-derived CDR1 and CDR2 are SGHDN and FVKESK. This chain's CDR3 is CASSPWGSPLHF. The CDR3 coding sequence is TGTGCCAGCAGCCCTTGGGGCTCACCCCTCCACTTT.

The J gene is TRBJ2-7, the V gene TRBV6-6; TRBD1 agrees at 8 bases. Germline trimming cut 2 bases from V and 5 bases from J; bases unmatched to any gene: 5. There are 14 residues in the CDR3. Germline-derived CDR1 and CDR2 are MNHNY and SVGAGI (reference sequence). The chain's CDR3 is CASSYDRGLDEQYF. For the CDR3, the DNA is TGTGCCAGCAGTTACGACAGGGGTTTGGACGAGCAGTACTTC.

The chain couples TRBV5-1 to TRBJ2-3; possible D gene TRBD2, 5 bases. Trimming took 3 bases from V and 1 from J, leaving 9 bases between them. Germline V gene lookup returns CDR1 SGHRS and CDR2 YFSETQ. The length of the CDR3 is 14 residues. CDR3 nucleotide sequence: TGCGCCAGCAGCTCGGGGTGGGGCACAGATACGCAGTATTTT. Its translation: CASSSGWGTDTQYF.

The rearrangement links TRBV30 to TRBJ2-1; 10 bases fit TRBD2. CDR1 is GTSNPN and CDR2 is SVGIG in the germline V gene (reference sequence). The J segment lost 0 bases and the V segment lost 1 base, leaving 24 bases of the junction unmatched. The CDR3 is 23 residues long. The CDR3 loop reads CAWSGYLSLAGAFGRSSYNEQFF. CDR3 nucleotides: TGTGCCTGGAGTGGTTATCTGTCTCTAGCGGGGGCTTTTGGGCGCAGCTCCTACAATGAGCAGTTCTTC.

The CDR3 protein is CASSLVGTGNNQPQHF. CDR3 DNA sequence: TGTGCCAGCAGCTTAGTGGGGACAGGGAACAATCAGCCCCAGCATTTT. The chain links TRBV7-9 to TRBJ1-5, with TRBD1 matching over 9 bases. This CDR3 contains 16 residues. V was clipped by 1 base and J by 3 bases; unmatched bases: 4. Germline CDR1 reads SEHNR; CDR2 reads FQNEAQ (reference sequence).

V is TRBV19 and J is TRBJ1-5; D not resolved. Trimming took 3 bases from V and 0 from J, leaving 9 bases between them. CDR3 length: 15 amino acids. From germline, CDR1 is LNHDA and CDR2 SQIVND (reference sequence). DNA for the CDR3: TGTGCCAGTAGTATGAGGGTGTTTAGCAATCAGCCCCAGCATTTT. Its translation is CASSMRVFSNQPQHF.

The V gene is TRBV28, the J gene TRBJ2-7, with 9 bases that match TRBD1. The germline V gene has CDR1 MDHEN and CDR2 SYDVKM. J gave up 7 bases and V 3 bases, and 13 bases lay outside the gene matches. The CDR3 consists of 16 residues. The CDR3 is CASSLGGQGSQGEQYF. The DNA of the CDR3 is TGTGCCAGCAGTTTGGGGGGACAGGGATCCCAAGGGGAGCAGTACTTC.

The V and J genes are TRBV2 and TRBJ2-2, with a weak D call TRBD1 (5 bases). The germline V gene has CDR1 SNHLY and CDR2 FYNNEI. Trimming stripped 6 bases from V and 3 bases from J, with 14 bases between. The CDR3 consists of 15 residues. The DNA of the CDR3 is TGTGCCAGCAGCCTACTTACAGGAGACACCGGGGAGCTGTTTTTT. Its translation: CASSLLTGDTGELFF.

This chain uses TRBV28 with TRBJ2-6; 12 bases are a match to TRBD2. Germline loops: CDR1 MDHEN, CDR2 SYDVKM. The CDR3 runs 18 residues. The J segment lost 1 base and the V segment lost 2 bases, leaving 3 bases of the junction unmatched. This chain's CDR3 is CASSLTSGGLSGANVLTF. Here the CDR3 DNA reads TGTGCCAGCAGTTTAACTAGCGGGGGGCTTTCTGGGGCCAACGTCCTGACTTTC.

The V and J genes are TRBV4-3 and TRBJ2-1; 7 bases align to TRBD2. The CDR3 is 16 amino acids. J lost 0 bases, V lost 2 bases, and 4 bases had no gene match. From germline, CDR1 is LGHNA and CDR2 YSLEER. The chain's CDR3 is CASSQRAGNSYNEQFF. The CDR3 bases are TGCGCCAGCAGCCAACGAGCGGGGAACTCCTACAATGAGCAGTTCTTC.

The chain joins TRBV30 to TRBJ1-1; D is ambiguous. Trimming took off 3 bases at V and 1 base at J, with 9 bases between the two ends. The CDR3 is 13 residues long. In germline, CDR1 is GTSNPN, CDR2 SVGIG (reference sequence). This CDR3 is CAWRRSSNTEAFF. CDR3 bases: TGTGCCTGGAGGAGGTCCTCGAACACTGAAGCTTTCTTT.

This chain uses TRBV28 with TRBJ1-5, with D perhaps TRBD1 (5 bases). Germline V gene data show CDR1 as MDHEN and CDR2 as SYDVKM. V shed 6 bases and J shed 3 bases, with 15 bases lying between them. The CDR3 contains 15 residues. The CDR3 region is CASRDNDGNNQPQHF. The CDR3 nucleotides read TGTGCCAGCAGGGACAACGACGGAAACAATCAGCCCCAGCATTTT.

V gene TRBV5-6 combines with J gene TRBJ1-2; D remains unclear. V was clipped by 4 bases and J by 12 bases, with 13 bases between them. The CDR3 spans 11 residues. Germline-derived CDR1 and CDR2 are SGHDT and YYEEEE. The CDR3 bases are TGTGCCAGCAGCCTGGGGTTAGGAGACACCTTC. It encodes CASSLGLGDTF.

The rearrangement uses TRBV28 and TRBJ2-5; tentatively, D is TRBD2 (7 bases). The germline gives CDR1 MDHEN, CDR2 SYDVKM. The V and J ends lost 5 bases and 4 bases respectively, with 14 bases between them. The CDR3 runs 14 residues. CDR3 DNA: TGTGCCAGCAGTCTCTTCCGGGGGGCAGAGACCCAGTACTTC. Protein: CASSLFRGAETQYF.

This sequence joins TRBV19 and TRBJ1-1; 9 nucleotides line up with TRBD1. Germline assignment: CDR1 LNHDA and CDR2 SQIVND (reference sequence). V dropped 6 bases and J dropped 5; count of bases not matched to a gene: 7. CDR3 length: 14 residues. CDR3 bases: TGTGCCAGTAGACGAACAGGGGGCAGTACTGAAGCTTTCTTT. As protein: CASRRTGGSTEAFF.